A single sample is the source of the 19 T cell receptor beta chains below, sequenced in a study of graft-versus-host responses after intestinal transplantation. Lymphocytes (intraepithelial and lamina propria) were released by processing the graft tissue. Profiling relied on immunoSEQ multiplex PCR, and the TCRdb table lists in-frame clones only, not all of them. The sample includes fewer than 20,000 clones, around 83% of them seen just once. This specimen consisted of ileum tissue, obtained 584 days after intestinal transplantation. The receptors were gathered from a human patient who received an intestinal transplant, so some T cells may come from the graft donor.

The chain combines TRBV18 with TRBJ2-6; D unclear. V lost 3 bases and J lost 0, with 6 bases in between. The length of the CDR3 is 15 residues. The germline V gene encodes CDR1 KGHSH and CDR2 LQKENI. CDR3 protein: CASSPPHSGANVLTF. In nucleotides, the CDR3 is TGTGCCAGCTCACCTCCGCACTCTGGGGCCAACGTCCTGACTTTC.

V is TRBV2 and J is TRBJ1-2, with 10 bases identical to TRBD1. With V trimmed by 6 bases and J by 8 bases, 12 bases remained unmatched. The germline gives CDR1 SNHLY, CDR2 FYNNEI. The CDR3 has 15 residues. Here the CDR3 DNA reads TGTGCCAGCAGGACCGGGACAGGGGTCGGGGTCGGCTACACCTTC. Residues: CASRTGTGVGVGYTF. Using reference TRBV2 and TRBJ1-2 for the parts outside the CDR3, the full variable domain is EPEVTQTPSHQVTQMGQEVILRCVPISNHLYFYWYRQILGQKVEFLVSFYNNEISEKSEIFDDQFSVERPDGSNFTLKIRSTKLEDSAMYFCASRTGTGVGVGYTFGSGTRLTVV.

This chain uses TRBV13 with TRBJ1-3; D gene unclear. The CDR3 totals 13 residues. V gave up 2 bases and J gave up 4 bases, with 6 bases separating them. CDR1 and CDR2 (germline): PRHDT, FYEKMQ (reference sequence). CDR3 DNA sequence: TGTGCCAGCAGCTTAACGGCCGGAAACACCATATATTTT. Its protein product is CASSLTAGNTIYF.

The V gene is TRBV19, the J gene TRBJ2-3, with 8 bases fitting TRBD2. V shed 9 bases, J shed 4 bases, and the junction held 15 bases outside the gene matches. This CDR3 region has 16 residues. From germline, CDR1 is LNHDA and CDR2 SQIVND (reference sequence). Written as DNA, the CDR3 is TGTGCCAGCTCCCCGAGAGGGGCGGGGGGATCAGATACGCAGTATTTT. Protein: CASSPRGAGGSDTQYF. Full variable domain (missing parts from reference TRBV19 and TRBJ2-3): DGGITQSPKYLFRKEGQNVTLSCEQNLNHDAMYWYRQDPGQGLRLIYYSQIVNDFQKGDIAEGYSVSREKKESFPLTVTSAQKNPTAFYLCASSPRGAGGSDTQYFGPGTRLTVL.

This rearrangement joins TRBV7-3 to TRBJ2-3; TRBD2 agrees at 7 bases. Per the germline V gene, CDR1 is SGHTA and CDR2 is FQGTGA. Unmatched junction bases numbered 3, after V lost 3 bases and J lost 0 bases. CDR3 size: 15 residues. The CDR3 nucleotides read TGTGCCAGCAGCTTGGTGGGAGGGAGCACAGATACGCAGTATTTT. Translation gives CASSLVGGSTDTQYF.

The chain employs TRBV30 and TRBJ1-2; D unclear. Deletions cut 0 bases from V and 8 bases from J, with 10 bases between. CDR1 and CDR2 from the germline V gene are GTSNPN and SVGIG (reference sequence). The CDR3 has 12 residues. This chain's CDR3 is CAWSVVQSGYTF. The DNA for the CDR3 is TGTGCCTGGAGTGTAGTCCAGTCGGGCTACACCTTC.

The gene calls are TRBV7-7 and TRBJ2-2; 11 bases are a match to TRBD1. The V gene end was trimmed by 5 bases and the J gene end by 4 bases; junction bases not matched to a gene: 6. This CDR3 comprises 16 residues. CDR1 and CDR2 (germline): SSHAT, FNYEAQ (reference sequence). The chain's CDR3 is CASSPRTGGSTGELFF. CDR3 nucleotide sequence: TGTGCCAGCAGCCCCCGGACAGGGGGCTCCACCGGGGAGCTGTTTTTT. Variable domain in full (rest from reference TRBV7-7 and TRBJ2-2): GAGVSQSPRYKVTKRGQDVTLRCDPISSHATLYWYQQALGQGPEFLTYFNYEAQPDKSGLPSDRFSAERPEGSISTLTIQRTEQRDSAMYRCASSPRTGGSTGELFFGEGSRLTVL.

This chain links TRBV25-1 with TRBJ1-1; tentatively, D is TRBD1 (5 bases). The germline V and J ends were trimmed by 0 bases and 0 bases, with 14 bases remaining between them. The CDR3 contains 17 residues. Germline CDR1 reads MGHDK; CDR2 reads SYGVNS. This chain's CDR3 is CASSEYFGGPVNTEAFF. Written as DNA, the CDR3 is TGTGCCAGCAGTGAATATTTCGGGGGACCCGTGAACACTGAAGCTTTCTTT. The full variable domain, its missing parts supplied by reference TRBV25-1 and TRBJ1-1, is EADIYQTPRYLVIGTGKKITLECSQTMGHDKMYWYQQDPGMELHLIHYSYGVNSTEKGDLSSESTVSRIRTEHFPLTLESARPSHTSQYLCASSEYFGGPVNTEAFFGQGTRLTVV.

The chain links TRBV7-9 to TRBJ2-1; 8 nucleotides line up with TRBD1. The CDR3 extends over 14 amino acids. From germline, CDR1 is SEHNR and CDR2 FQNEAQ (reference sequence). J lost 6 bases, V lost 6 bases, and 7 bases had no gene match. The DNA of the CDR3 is TGTGCCAGCAGAACGACAGGGGCCTCCAATGAGCAGTTCTTC. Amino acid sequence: CASRTTGASNEQFF.

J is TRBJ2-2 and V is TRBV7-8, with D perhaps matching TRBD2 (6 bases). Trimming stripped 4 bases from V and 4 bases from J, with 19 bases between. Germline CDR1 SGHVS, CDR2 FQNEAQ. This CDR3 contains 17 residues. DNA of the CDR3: TGTGCCAGCAGCTCTCCCCCCCGGGGGTTAAGCACCGGGGAGCTGTTTTTT. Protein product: CASSSPPRGLSTGELFF. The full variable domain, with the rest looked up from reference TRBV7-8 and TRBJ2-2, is GAGVSQSPRYKVAKRGQDVALRCDPISGHVSLFWYQQALGQGPEFLTYFQNEAQLDKSGLPSDRFFAERPEGSVSTLKIQRTQQEDSAVYLCASSSPPRGLSTGELFFGEGSRLTVL.

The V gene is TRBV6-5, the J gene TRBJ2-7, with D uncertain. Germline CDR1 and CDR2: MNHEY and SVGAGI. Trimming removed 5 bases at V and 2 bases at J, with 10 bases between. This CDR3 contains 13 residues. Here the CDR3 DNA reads TGTGCCAGCAGTGAAGCCGGAACCTACGAGCAGTACTTC. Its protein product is CASSEAGTYEQYF.

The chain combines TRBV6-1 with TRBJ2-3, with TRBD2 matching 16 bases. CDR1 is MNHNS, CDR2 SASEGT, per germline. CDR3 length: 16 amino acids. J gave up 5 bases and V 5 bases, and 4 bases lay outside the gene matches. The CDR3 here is CASSQGTSGGVDTQYF. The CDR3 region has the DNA TGTGCCAGCAGTCAAGGGACTAGCGGGGGGGTAGATACGCAGTATTTT.

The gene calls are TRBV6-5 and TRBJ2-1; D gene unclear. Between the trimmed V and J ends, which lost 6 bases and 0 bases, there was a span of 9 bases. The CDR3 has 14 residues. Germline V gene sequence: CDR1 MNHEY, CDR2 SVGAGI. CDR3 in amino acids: CASRPGSSYNEQFF. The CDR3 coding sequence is TGTGCCAGCAGACCCGGAAGCTCCTACAATGAGCAGTTCTTC.

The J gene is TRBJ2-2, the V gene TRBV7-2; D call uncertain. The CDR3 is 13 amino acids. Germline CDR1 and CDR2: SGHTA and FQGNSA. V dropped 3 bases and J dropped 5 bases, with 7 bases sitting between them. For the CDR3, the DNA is TGTGCCAGCAGCTTGGAAAGGACCGGGGAGCTGTTTTTT. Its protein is CASSLERTGELFF.

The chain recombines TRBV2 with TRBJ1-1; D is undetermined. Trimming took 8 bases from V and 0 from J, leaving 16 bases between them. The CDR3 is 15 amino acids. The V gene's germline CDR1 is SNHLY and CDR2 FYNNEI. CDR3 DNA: TGTGCCAGCCTGAATCTCATAGCGGTGAACACTGAAGCTTTCTTT. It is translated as CASLNLIAVNTEAFF.

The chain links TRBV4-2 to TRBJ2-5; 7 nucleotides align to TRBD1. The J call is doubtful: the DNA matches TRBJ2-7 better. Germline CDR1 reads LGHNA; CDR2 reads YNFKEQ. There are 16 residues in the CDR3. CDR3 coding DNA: TGTGCCAGCAGCCAAGAAGAGAGGGACAGTTACTACGAGCAGTACTTC. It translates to CASSQEERDSYYEQYF.

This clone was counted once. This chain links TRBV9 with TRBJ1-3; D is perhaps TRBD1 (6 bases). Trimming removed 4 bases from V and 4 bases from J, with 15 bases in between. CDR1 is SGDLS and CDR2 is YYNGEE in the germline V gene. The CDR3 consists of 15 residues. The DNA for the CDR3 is TGTGCCAGCAGCCCGGACAGCACCCCAGGAAACACCATATATTTT. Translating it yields CASSPDSTPGNTIYF.

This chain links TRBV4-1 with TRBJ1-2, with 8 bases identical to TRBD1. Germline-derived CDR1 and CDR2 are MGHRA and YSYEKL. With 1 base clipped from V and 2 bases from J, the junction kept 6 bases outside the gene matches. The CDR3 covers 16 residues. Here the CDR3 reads CASSQGPDRDNYGYTF. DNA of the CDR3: TGCGCCAGCAGCCAAGGCCCGGACAGGGACAACTATGGCTACACCTTC.

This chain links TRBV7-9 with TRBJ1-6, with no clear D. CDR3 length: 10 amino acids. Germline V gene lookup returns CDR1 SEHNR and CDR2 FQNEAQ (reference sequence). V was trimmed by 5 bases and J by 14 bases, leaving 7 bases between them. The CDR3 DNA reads TGTGCCAGCAGCCCCGGGGCCCTCCACTTT. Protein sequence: CASSPGALHF.